This T cell receptor beta chain is from a study of blood T cell repertoires in COVID-19. Participants were aged about 18 to 100 years from around 26 US areas. Cohorts were assigned according to the clinical history that participants reported. Trimming at V came to 6 bases and at J to 0 bases, leaving 4 bases not matched to a gene. From germline, CDR1 is SNHLY and CDR2 FYNNEI. CDR3 size: 15 residues. Authors' processing steps: Reference gene primer amplification gave estimated nucleated cell counts. Produced via immunoSEQ multiplex PCR; TCRdb's table is partial and in-frame only. V, J and clone size were drawn from that table, and D and trimming were deduced from the DNA. This table has about 220,000 clones, 70% to 85% appearing once.

V usage is TRBV2 and J usage is TRBJ1-5, with TRBD1 matching over 8 bases. The receptor was derived from an older woman who had recovered from COVID-19. Sample: PBMCs or T cells enriched from blood (not recorded which). CDR3 protein: CASRETGVSNQPQHF. The CDR3 DNA reads TGTGCCAGCAGGGAGACAGGGGTTAGCAATCAGCCCCAGCATTTT.